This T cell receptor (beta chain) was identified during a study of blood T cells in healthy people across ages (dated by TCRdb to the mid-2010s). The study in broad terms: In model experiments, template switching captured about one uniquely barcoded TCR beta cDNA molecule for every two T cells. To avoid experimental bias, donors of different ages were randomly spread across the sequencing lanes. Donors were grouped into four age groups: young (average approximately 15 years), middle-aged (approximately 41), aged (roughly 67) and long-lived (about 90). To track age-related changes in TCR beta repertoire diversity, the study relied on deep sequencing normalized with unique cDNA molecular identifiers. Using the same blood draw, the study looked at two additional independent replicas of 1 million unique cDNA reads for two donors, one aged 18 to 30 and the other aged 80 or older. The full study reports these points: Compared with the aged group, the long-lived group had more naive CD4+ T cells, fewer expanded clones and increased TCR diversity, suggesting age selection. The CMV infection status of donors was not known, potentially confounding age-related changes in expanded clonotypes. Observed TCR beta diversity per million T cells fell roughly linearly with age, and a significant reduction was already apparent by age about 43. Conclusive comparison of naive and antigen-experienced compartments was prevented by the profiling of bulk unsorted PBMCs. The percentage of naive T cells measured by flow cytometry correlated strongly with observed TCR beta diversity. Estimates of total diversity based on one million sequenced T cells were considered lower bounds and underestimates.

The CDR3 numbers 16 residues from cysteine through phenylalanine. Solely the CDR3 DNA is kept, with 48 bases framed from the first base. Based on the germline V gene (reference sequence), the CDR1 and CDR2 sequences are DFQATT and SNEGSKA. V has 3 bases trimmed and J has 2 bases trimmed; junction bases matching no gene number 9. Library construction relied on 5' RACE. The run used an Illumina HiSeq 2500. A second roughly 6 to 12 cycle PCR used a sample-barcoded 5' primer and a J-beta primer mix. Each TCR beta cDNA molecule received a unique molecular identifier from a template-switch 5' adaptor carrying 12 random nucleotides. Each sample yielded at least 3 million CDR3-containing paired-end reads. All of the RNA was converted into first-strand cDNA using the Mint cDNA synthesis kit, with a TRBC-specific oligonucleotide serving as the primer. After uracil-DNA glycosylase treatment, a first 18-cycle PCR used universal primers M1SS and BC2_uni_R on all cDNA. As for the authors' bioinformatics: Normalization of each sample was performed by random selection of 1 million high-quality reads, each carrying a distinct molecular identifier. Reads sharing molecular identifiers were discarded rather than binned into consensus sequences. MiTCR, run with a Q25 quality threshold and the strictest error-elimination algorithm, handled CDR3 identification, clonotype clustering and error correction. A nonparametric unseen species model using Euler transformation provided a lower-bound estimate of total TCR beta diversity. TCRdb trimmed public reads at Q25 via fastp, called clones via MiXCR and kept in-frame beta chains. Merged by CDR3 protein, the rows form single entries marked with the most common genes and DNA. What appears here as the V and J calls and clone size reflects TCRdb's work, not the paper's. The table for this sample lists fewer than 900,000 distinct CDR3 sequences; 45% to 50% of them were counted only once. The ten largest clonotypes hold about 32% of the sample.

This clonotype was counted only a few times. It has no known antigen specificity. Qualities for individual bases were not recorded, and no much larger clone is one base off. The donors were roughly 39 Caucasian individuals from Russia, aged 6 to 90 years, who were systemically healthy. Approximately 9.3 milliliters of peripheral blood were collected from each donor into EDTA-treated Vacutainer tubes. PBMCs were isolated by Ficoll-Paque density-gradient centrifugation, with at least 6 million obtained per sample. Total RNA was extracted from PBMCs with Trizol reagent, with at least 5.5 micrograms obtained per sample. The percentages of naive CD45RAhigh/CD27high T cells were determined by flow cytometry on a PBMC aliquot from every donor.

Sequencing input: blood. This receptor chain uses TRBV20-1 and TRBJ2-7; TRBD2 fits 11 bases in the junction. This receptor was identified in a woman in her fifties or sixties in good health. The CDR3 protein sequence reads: CSASDSGRAFPYEQYF. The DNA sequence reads TGCAGTGCTAGTGATAGCGGGAGGGCATTCCCCTACGAGCAGTACTTC.